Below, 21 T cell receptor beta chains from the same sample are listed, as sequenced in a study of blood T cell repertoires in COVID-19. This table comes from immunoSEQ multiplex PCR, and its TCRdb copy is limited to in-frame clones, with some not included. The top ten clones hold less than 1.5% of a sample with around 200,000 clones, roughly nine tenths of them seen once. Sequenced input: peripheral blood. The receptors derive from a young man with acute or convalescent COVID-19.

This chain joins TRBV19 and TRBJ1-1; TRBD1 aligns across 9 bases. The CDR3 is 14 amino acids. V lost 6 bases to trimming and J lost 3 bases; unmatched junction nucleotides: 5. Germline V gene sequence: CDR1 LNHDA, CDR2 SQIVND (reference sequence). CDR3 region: CASRKGQGYTEAFF. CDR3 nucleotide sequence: TGTGCCAGTAGGAAGGGACAGGGATACACTGAAGCTTTCTTT.

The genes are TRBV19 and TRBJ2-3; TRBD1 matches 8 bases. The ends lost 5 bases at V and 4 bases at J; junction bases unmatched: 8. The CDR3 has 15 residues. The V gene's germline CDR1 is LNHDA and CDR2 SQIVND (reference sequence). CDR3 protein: CASSHRQGIPDTQYF. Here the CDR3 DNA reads TGTGCCAGTAGTCACAGACAGGGGATTCCAGATACGCAGTATTTT.

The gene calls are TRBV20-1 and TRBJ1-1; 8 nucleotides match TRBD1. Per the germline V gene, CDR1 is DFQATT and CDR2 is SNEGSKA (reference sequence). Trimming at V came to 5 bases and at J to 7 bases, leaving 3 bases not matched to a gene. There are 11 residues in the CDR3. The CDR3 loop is CSADRGSEAFF. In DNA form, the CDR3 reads TGCAGTGCTGACAGGGGAAGTGAAGCTTTCTTT.

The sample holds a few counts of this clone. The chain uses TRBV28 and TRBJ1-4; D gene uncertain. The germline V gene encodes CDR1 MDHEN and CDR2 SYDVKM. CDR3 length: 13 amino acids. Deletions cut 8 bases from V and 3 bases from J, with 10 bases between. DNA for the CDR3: TGTGCCAGCGCGGGCCGGGCTAATGAAAAACTGTTTTTT. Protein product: CASAGRANEKLFF.

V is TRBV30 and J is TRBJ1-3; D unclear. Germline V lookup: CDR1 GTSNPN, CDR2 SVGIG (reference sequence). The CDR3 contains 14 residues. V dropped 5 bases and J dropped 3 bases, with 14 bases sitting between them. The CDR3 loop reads CAWRVRTNGNTIYF. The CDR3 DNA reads TGTGCCTGGCGCGTCAGGACTAATGGAAACACCATATATTTT.

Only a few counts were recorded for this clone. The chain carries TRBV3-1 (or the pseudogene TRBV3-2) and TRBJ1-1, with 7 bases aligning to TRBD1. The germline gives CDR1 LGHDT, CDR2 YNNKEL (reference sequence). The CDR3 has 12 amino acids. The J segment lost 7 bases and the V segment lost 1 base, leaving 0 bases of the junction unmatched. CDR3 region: CASSQGQGEAFF. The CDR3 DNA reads TGTGCCAGCAGCCAAGGACAGGGTGAAGCTTTCTTT.

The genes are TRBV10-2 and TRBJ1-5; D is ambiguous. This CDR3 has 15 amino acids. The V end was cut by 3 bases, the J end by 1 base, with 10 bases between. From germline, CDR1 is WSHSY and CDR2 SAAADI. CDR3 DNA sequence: TGCGCCAGCAGTGACCAAAGGAGGAGCAATCAGCCCCAGCATTTT. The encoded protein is CASSDQRRSNQPQHF.

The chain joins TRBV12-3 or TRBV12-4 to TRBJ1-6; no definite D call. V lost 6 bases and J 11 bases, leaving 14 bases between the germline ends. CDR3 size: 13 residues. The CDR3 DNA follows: TGTGCCAGCAGGGGTGAGGCTTGGGCACCCCTCCACTTT. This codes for CASRGEAWAPLHF.

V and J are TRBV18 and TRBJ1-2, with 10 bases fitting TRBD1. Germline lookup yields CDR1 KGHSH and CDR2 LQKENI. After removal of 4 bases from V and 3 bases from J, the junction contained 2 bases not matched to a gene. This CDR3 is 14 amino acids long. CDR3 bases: TGTGCCAGCTCACTCGGACAGGGGGACTATGGCTACACCTTC. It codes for CASSLGQGDYGYTF.

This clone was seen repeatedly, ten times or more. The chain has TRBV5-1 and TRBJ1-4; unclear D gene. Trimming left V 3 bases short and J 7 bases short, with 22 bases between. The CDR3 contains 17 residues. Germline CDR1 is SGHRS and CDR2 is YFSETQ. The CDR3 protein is CASSYYPGSPAGEKLFF. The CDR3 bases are TGCGCCAGCAGCTATTACCCCGGGTCACCCGCCGGTGAAAAACTGTTTTTT.

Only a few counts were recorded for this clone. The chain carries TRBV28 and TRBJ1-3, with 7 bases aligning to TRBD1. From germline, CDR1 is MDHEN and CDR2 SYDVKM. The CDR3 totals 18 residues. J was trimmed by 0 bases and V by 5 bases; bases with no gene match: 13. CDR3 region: CASSTKDRPYFSGNTIYF. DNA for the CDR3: TGTGCCAGCAGTACCAAGGACAGGCCTTACTTCTCTGGAAACACCATATATTTT.

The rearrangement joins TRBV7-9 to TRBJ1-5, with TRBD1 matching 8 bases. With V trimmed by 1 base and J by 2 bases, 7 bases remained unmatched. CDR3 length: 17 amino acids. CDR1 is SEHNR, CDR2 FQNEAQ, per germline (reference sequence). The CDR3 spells CASSLVGQGAGNQPQHF. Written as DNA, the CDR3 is TGTGCCAGCAGCTTAGTTGGGCAGGGGGCGGGCAATCAGCCCCAGCATTTT.

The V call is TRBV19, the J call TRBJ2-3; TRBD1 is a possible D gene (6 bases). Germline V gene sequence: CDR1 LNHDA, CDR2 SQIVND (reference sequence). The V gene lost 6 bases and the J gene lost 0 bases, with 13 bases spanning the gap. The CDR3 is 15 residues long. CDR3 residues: CASRKQGASTDTQYF. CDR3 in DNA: TGTGCCAGTAGGAAACAGGGAGCTAGCACAGATACGCAGTATTTT.

As DNA, the CDR3 is TGTGCCAGAAGCTTACCTCCTACCACACAGGCTATCCTTTTGGGTTTT. This encodes CARSLPPTTQAILLGF. The chain links TRBV7-5 to TRBJ2-2; the table's D call of TRBD1 was not tested on the DNA. TRBV7-5 constitutes a pseudogene. CDR3 length: 16 amino acids.

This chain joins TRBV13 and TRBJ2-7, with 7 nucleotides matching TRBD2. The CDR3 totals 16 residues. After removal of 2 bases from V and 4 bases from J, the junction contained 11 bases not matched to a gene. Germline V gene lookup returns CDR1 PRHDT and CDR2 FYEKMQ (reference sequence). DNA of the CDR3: TGTGCCAGCAGCTTAAGGGTGGCTAGCGGACATTACGAGCAGTACTTC. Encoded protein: CASSLRVASGHYEQYF. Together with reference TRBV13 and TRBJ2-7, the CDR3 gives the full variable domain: AAGVIQSPRHLIKEKRETATLKCYPIPRHDTVYWYQQGPGQDPQFLISFYEKMQSDKGSIPDRFSAQQFSDYHSELNMSSLELGDSALYFCASSLRVASGHYEQYFGPGTRLTVT.

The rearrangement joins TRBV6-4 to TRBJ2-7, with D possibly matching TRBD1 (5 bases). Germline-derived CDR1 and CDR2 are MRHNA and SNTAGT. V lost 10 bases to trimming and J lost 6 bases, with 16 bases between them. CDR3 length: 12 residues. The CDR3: CATMDNNGEQYF. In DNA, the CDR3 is TGTGCCACCATGGACAACAATGGCGAGCAGTACTTC.

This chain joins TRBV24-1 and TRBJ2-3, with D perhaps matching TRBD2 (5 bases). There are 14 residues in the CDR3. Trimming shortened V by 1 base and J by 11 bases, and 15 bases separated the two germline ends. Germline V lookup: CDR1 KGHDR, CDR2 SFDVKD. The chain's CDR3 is CATSDLPLEGKQYF. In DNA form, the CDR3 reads TGTGCCACCAGTGATTTACCACTAGAAGGGAAGCAGTATTTT.

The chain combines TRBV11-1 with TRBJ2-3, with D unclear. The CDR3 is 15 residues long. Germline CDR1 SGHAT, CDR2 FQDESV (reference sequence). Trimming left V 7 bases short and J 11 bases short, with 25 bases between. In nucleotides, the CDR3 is TGTGCCAGCAAATTAAATCCAGAGGCCGGGTCATTGCAGTATTTT. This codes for CASKLNPEAGSLQYF.

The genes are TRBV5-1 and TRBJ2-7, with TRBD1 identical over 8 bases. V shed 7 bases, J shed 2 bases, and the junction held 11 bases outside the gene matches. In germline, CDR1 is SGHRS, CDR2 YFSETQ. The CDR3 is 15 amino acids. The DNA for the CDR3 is TGCGCCAGCGGGACCGGACAGGGAAGGGCCTACGAGCAGTACTTC. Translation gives CASGTGQGRAYEQYF. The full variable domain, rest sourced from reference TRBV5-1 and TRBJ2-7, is KAGVTQTPRYLIKTRGQQVTLSCSPISGHRSVSWYQQTPGQGLQFLFEYFSETQRNKGNFPGRFSGRQFSNSRSEMNVSTLELGDSALYLCASGTGQGRAYEQYFGPGTRLTVT.

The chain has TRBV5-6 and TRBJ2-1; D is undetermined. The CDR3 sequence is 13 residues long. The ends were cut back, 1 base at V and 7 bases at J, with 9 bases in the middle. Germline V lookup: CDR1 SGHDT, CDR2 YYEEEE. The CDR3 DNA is TGTGCCAGCAGCTTGATGTTAGAAAATGAGCAGTTCTTC. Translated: CASSLMLENEQFF. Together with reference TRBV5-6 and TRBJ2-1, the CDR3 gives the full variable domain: DAGVTQSPTHLIKTRGQQVTLRCSPKSGHDTVSWYQQALGQGPQFIFQYYEEEERQRGNFPDRFSGHQFPNYSSELNVNALLLGDSALYLCASSLMLENEQFFGPGTRLTVL.

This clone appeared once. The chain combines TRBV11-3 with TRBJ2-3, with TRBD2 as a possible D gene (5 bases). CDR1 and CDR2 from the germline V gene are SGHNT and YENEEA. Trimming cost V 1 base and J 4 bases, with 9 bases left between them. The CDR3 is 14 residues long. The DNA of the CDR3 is TGTGCCAGCAGCTTAGGGGCGGGTGCAGATACGCAGTATTTT. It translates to CASSLGAGADTQYF.